The 27 T cell receptor beta chains below all came from one sample that was sequenced in a study of cytomegalovirus exposure and HLA in healthy donors. Vbeta (60) and Jbeta (13) primers were used in the PCR. TCRdb's table, derived via immunoSEQ multiplex PCR, lists solely in-frame clones and lacks some. The sample shows some 220,000 clones, about 89% of them seen only once. The sequenced material came from PBMCs. The source of these receptors is a young woman in good health and CMV-seronegative.

The V and J genes are TRBV28 and TRBJ2-1; TRBD1 might be the D (6 bases). The CDR3 spans 16 residues. CDR1 is MDHEN and CDR2 is SYDVKM in the germline V gene. V lost 6 bases, J lost 1 base, and 16 bases lay in between. The DNA of the CDR3 is TGTGCCAGCAGGGAAGGCGGCAGGGGTTCCTACAATGAGCAGTTCTTC. It yields the protein CASREGGRGSYNEQFF.

The CDR3 sequence: CATSREPTRQVNASPLHF. The CDR3 bases are TGTGCCACCAGCAGAGAACCCACCCGACAGGTGAATGCTTCACCCCTCCACTTT. This chain links TRBV15 with TRBJ1-6; D may be TRBD1 (6 bases). V lost 0 bases and J 9 bases, leaving 21 bases between the germline ends. The CDR3 spans 18 residues. Germline CDR1 is LNHNV and CDR2 is YYDKDF (reference sequence).

In its sample, this clone was seen a few times. The chain uses TRBV5-8 and TRBJ2-1; D perhaps matches TRBD1 (6 bases). This CDR3 has 13 residues. V gave up 0 bases and J gave up 8 bases, with 9 bases separating them. CDR1 is SGHTS, CDR2 YDEGEE, per germline. CDR3 loop: CASSLAGADEQFF. The CDR3 DNA reads as TGTGCCAGCAGCTTGGCAGGGGCGGATGAGCAGTTCTTC.

The chain combines TRBV11-2 with TRBJ2-7; perhaps TRBD1 as D (5 bases). Germline V gene sequence: CDR1 SGHAT, CDR2 FQNNGV. The CDR3 spans 14 residues. The V and J ends lost 0 bases and 3 bases respectively, with 9 bases between them. CDR3 nucleotides: TGTGCCAGCAGCTTAGACCGAACAGGCTACGAGCAGTACTTC. It is translated as CASSLDRTGYEQYF.

Regarding this clone: This sample also contains other DNA sequences that code for the same CDR3. The chain combines TRBV4-1 with TRBJ2-5; 13 bases map to TRBD2. V trimming: 1 base; J trimming: 4 bases; junction bases outside the gene matches: 9. Germline-derived CDR1 and CDR2 are MGHRA and YSYEKL. CDR3 length equals 18 residues. CDR3 protein: CASSQVALAGGQVETQYF. The CDR3 bases are TGCGCCAGCAGCCAAGTGGCACTAGCGGGAGGGCAGGTAGAGACCCAGTACTTC.

This clone was seen more than once but under ten times. J is TRBJ2-1 and V is TRBV4-3, with 8 bases that match TRBD2. The CDR3 covers 18 residues. The germline gives CDR1 LGHNA, CDR2 YSLEER. V dropped 6 bases and J dropped 12; count of bases not matched to a gene: 25. The CDR3 region has the DNA TGCGCCAGCAGTGAAAATTTGGTAGTAGCGGGGTCGCACGTGGTGCAGTTCTTC. Amino acid sequence: CASSENLVVAGSHVVQFF.

The chain is built from TRBV6-5 and TRBJ1-2; D is perhaps TRBD1 (6 bases). The CDR3 sequence is 15 residues long. Germline V gene lookup returns CDR1 MNHEY and CDR2 SVGAGI. The V end was cut by 7 bases, the J end by 4 bases, with 19 bases between. The CDR3 is CASTGGRGSIYGYTF. The CDR3, as DNA: TGTGCCAGCACTGGGGGCAGGGGCTCGATCTATGGCTACACCTTC.

This CDR3 reads CASSSGLAGLSTDTQYF. The DNA for the CDR3 is TGCGCCAGCAGCTCGGGCCTAGCGGGACTTAGCACAGATACGCAGTATTTT. The chain employs TRBV5-1 and TRBJ2-3; TRBD2 matches 9 bases. The germline V gene has CDR1 SGHRS and CDR2 YFSETQ. J lost 0 bases, V lost 3 bases, and 8 bases had no gene match. The CDR3 has 17 amino acids.

Only one count was recorded for this clone. The CDR3 region is CASSYSDRVQPQHF. CDR3 bases: TGTGCCAGCAGTTACTCCGACAGGGTTCAGCCCCAGCATTTT. This chain uses TRBV6-5 with TRBJ1-5, with 7 bases aligning to TRBD1. CDR1 is MNHEY and CDR2 is SVGAGI in the germline V gene. With V trimmed by 0 bases and J by 6 bases, 2 bases remained unmatched. This CDR3 has 14 residues.

The chain carries TRBV2 and TRBJ1-4; D unresolved. Trimming left V 1 base short and J 0 bases short, with 6 bases between. Germline V gene data show CDR1 as SNHLY and CDR2 as FYNNEI. The CDR3 runs to 15 residues. The CDR3 bases are TGTGCCAGCAGTGAAGGAGAGACAACTAATGAAAAACTGTTTTTT. Its protein is CASSEGETTNEKLFF.

Only one count was recorded for this clone. This chain links TRBV6-5 with TRBJ2-7; 10 nucleotides align to TRBD1. With V trimmed by 7 bases and J by 5 bases, 8 bases remained unmatched. In germline, CDR1 is MNHEY, CDR2 SVGAGI. The CDR3 spans 14 residues. The CDR3 here is CASKIPGQGNEQYF. CDR3 DNA sequence: TGTGCCAGCAAAATTCCGGGACAGGGGAACGAGCAGTACTTC.

This chain joins TRBV19 and TRBJ1-2; D unresolved. The CDR3 is 12 amino acids. With 5 bases removed from V and 9 bases from J, the gap between germline ends came to 13 bases. The germline gives CDR1 LNHDA, CDR2 SQIVND (reference sequence). This chain's CDR3 is CASSDRVFSYTF. The DNA for the CDR3 is TGTGCCAGTAGTGACCGGGTTTTTAGCTACACCTTC.

A word on this clone: The junction departs from the called germline gene at one end, perhaps through a read error. The chain is built from TRBV4-2 and TRBJ2-7; a possible D gene is TRBD2 (6 bases). CDR3 size: 17 residues. Germline CDR1 LGHNA, CDR2 YNFKEQ. CDR3 DNA sequence: TGTGCCAGCAGCCAAGACGTAGGGTTTCCCGGGGGATACGAGCGGTACTTC. Translation: CASSQDVGFPGGYERYF.

Comments on this clone: Other DNA sequences in the sample encode the same CDR3. The chain has TRBV5-1 and TRBJ2-3; 13 bases fit TRBD2. CDR3 length: 16 residues. V shed 4 bases and J 2 bases; nucleotides not matched to a gene: 4. The germline V gene has CDR1 SGHRS and CDR2 YFSETQ. The CDR3 spells CASSLGLAGVTDTQYF. The CDR3 DNA sequence: TGCGCCAGCAGCCTCGGACTAGCGGGGGTCACAGATACGCAGTATTTT.

The chain links TRBV5-5 to TRBJ2-5, with 8 bases matching TRBD2. The V gene's germline CDR1 is SGHKS and CDR2 YYEKEE (reference sequence). The CDR3 is 13 amino acids. The junction had 2 bases not matched to a gene; V was cut back by 4 bases and J by 3 bases. This CDR3 reads CASSPGLEETQYF. The CDR3 DNA reads TGTGCCAGCAGCCCGGGACTAGAAGAGACCCAGTACTTC.

The chain links TRBV6-5 to TRBJ1-3, with D possibly TRBD1 on 5 matching bases. V shed 5 bases and J shed 0 bases, with 8 bases lying between them. The CDR3 is 14 amino acids. CDR1 is MNHEY, CDR2 SVGAGI, per germline. Written as DNA, the CDR3 is TGTGCCAGCAGTCGACAGAGCTCTGGAAACACCATATATTTT. Translating gives CASSRQSSGNTIYF.

The chain joins TRBV7-2 to TRBJ1-6, with D possibly being TRBD1 (6 bases). The V end lost 4 bases, the J end lost 0 bases, and 16 bases lay between the germline ends. There are 18 residues in the CDR3. Germline lookup yields CDR1 SGHTA and CDR2 FQGNSA. The CDR3 nucleotides read TGTGCCAGCAGCTCAACCGGGACACTAAACTCCTATAATTCACCCCTCCACTTT. Translated: CASSSTGTLNSYNSPLHF.

The chain links TRBV27 to TRBJ2-1; TRBD1 matches 7 bases. Looked up from germline, CDR1 is MNHEY and CDR2 is SMNVEV (reference sequence). V lost 5 bases to trimming and J lost 0 bases; unmatched junction nucleotides: 4. CDR3 length: 15 residues. The CDR3 loop reads CASSPDRSSYNEQFF. In DNA, the CDR3 is TGTGCCAGCAGTCCGGACAGGAGCTCCTACAATGAGCAGTTCTTC.

This sequence joins TRBV2 and TRBJ2-2; TRBD1 matches 10 bases. V gave up 6 bases and J gave up 5 bases; unmatched junction bases: 3. Germline V gives CDR1 SNHLY, CDR2 FYNNEI. The CDR3 contains 14 residues. The CDR3 sequence is CASRGTGVTGELFF. The DNA of the CDR3 is TGTGCCAGCAGAGGGACAGGGGTAACCGGGGAGCTGTTTTTT.

This clone has a single count. The chain combines TRBV7-9 with TRBJ2-5, with D perhaps matching TRBD1 (5 bases). The V gene's germline CDR1 is SEHNR and CDR2 FQNEAQ (reference sequence). The CDR3 has 14 residues. Trimming pared 7 bases from V and 7 bases from J, leaving 19 bases between. This CDR3 reads CASTEDSPGGTQYF. The CDR3 DNA is TGTGCCAGCACCGAAGACAGCCCGGGTGGGACCCAGTACTTC.

V usage is TRBV7-9 and J usage is TRBJ1-5, with a tentative D call TRBD1 (5 bases). Per germline, CDR1 SEHNR and CDR2 FQNEAQ (reference sequence). The CDR3 totals 13 residues. Trimming left V 4 bases short and J 4 bases short, with 8 bases between. The CDR3 sequence: CASSSGLNQPQHF. Written as DNA, the CDR3 is TGTGCCAGCAGCTCAGGGCTTAATCAGCCCCAGCATTTT.

This chain connects TRBV5-1 to TRBJ1-2, with TRBD1 as a possible D gene (6 bases). The CDR3 loop spans 15 amino acids. Trimming took off 5 bases at V and 2 bases at J, with 16 bases between the two ends. Germline values: CDR1 SGHRS, CDR2 YFSETQ. DNA of the CDR3: TGCGCCAGCAGAAGGACTGGACAGTGGAACTATGGCTACACCTTC. Translated: CASRRTGQWNYGYTF.

The V and J genes are TRBV7-9 and TRBJ1-5; D gene unclear. The CDR3 extends over 12 amino acids. Germline V gene lookup returns CDR1 SEHNR and CDR2 FQNEAQ (reference sequence). Trimming took off 5 bases at V and 15 bases at J, with 17 bases between the two ends. CDR3 coding DNA: TGTGCCAGCAGCGATGGGAGGGCTCGCGGGCATTTT. This codes for CASSDGRARGHF.

The rearrangement uses TRBV7-2 and TRBJ2-5, with 12 bases fitting TRBD2. The CDR3 loop spans 18 amino acids. V shed 1 base and J 1 base; nucleotides not matched to a gene: 7. CDR1 is SGHTA and CDR2 is FQGNSA in the germline V gene. CDR3 nucleotide sequence: TGTGCCAGCAGCTTAGGGGTGCGGGGACTAGCGGGCCAAGAGACCCAGTACTTC. Amino acids: CASSLGVRGLAGQETQYF.

The gene calls are TRBV10-2 and TRBJ2-5; 9 bases line up with TRBD2. The germline gives CDR1 WSHSY, CDR2 SAAADI. The V segment lost 7 bases and the J segment 1 base; nucleotides outside the gene matches: 1. The CDR3 contains 13 residues. The CDR3 sequence: CASKGLAQETQYF. As DNA, the CDR3 is TGCGCCAGCAAGGGACTAGCCCAAGAGACCCAGTACTTC.

The J gene is TRBJ2-1, the V gene TRBV7-2; TRBD1 matches 7 bases. The CDR3 loop spans 16 amino acids. The V gene's germline CDR1 is SGHTA and CDR2 FQGNSA. Losses at the gene ends were 6 bases for V and 6 bases for J; bases not matched to a gene: 14. The CDR3 nucleotides are TGTGCCAGCAGACCTATCCCGGGACAGCTCCCCAATGAGCAGTTCTTC. Protein: CASRPIPGQLPNEQFF. Filled out from reference TRBV7-2 and TRBJ2-1, the complete variable domain reads GAGVSQSPSNKVTEKGKDVELRCDPISGHTALYWYRQSLGQGLEFLIYFQGNSAPDKSGLPSDRFSAERTGGSVSTLTIQRTQQEDSAVYLCASRPIPGQLPNEQFFGPGTRLTVL.

The chain carries TRBV4-2 and TRBJ1-4; 7 bases align to TRBD1. Germline CDR1 and CDR2: LGHNA and YNFKEQ. V lost 3 bases to trimming and J lost 0 bases; unmatched junction nucleotides: 7. The CDR3 is made up of 17 amino acids. CDR3 loop: CASSHLDREATNEKLFF. The CDR3 DNA reads TGTGCCAGCAGCCATCTCGACAGGGAAGCAACTAATGAAAAACTGTTTTTT.